The 30 T cell receptor beta chains presented below share a single source sample, sequenced in a study of response to subunit inactivated influenza vaccine. TCRdb re-called the RT-PCR reads through MiXCR, storing one row per CDR3 protein. The sample consists of about 540,000 distinct CDR3 sequences, 13% to 15% of them appearing once. The sample here was PBMCs from blood, taken roughly 13 days after vaccination. All receptors derive from a man in his fifties who received an inactivated influenza vaccine.

This clonotype was seen only a few times. This chain joins TRBV5-6 and TRBJ1-4; D perhaps matches TRBD1 (5 bases). Deletions cut 4 bases from V and 6 bases from J, with 13 bases between. This CDR3 has 14 residues. Germline values: CDR1 SGHDT, CDR2 YYEEEE. The chain's CDR3 is CASSRRGADEKLFF. The CDR3 nucleotides are TGTGCCAGCAGCCGTCGGGGCGCGGATGAAAAACTGTTTTTT.

The chain is built from TRBV5-1 and TRBJ2-7; TRBD1 is a possible D gene (6 bases). V was trimmed by 0 bases and J by 0 bases, leaving 10 bases between them. The CDR3 consists of 15 residues. Germline CDR1 SGHRS, CDR2 YFSETQ. CDR3 loop: CASSLGLGGSYEQYF. In DNA, the CDR3 is TGCGCCAGCAGCTTGGGGCTAGGGGGCTCCTACGAGCAGTACTTC.

This clonotype came up a few times. The chain recombines TRBV16 with TRBJ2-5; TRBD1 is a possible D gene (6 bases). The CDR3 is 15 residues long. Germline V gene lookup returns CDR1 KGHSY and CDR2 FQNENV. Trimming cost V 0 bases and J 7 bases, with 15 bases left between them. As DNA, the CDR3 is TGTGCCAGCAGCCAATCTGGGACACAAGAAGGGACCCAGTACTTC. Translating gives CASSQSGTQEGTQYF.

This clonotype came up a few times. V usage is TRBV6-2 or TRBV6-3 and J usage is TRBJ2-5; the D is unclear. V lost 11 bases to trimming and J lost 1 base, with 14 bases between them. The CDR3 sequence is 13 residues long. The germline V gene has CDR1 MNHEY and CDR2 SVGEGT. The CDR3 DNA follows: TGTGCCGGCGCAGTGGGTTTCCAAGAGACCCAGTACTTC. As protein: CAGAVGFQETQYF.

This clonotype was counted many times. V and J are TRBV12-3 or TRBV12-4 and TRBJ1-6; TRBD1 matches at 7 bases. This CDR3 region has 14 residues. Trimming took 6 bases from V and 10 from J; bases not matched to a gene: 9. As DNA, the CDR3 is TGTGCCAGCAGAGCAGGGGGGTCGGGGTCACCCCTCCACTTT. Translation: CASRAGGSGSPLHF.

This clonotype appeared a few times. The chain has TRBV4-1 and TRBJ2-1; 7 bases fit TRBD2. J lost 7 bases, V lost 4 bases, and 4 bases had no gene match. This CDR3 is built from 13 residues. Germline lookup yields CDR1 MGHRA and CDR2 YSYEKL. The CDR3 here is CASSRGGGNEQFF. The CDR3 coding sequence is TGCGCCAGCAGCCGTGGCGGGGGAAATGAGCAGTTCTTC.

The chain is built from TRBV6-2 or TRBV6-3 and TRBJ2-6; no clear D gene. CDR1 is MNHEY, CDR2 SVGEGT, per germline. Trimming cost V 2 bases and J 4 bases, with 15 bases left between them. This CDR3 has 17 residues. The CDR3 here is CASSYQRRTSGANVLTF. For the CDR3, the DNA is TGTGCCAGCAGTTACCAGAGGAGAACATCAGGGGCCAACGTCCTGACTTTC.

This clonotype was detected only a few times. V gene TRBV20-1 combines with J gene TRBJ2-4, with 9 bases that match TRBD1. The germline V gene encodes CDR1 DFQATT and CDR2 SNEGSKA (reference sequence). V shed 0 bases and J 2 bases; nucleotides not matched to a gene: 14. This CDR3 contains 19 residues. The CDR3 DNA sequence: TGCAGTGCTAGAGATCAGGGGACAGGGCCCTACAGGACCAAAAACATTCAGTACTTC. Encoded protein: CSARDQGTGPYRTKNIQYF.

The chain combines TRBV9 with TRBJ2-5, with a weak D call TRBD2 (6 bases). Trimming took off 3 bases at V and 2 bases at J, with 11 bases between the two ends. CDR3 size: 14 residues. Germline loops: CDR1 SGDLS, CDR2 YYNGEE. CDR3 bases: TGTGCCAGCAGCGCGGGAGTCGGACAAGAGACCCAGTACTTC. This sequence encodes CASSAGVGQETQYF.

Note on this clonotype: A read error is possible here, since a much larger clone lies one base away. The chain recombines TRBV6-1 with TRBJ1-2; no definite D call. The CDR3 spans 14 residues. Germline CDR1 MNHNS, CDR2 SASEGT. The germline V and J ends were trimmed by 7 bases and 2 bases, with 14 bases remaining between them. The DNA of the CDR3 is TGTGCCAGCAATGTTCAGACGGTGAACTATGGCTACACCTTC. It specifies CASNVQTVNYGYTF.

This rearrangement joins TRBV7-9 to TRBJ2-2, with D perhaps TRBD2 (6 bases). Germline lookup yields CDR1 SEHNR and CDR2 FQNEAQ (reference sequence). V was trimmed by 2 bases and J by 6 bases, leaving 13 bases between them. The CDR3 extends over 15 amino acids. DNA for the CDR3: TGTGCCAGCAGCTTATTGGGGGGTCGCGCCGGGGAGCTGTTTTTT. As protein: CASSLLGGRAGELFF.

This clonotype has a handful of counts. The J gene is TRBJ2-7, the V gene TRBV3-1, with D perhaps matching TRBD2 (7 bases). Germline V gene lookup returns CDR1 LGHDT and CDR2 YNNKEL (reference sequence). V lost 3 bases and J 1 base, leaving 10 bases between the germline ends. The CDR3 consists of 14 residues. In nucleotides, the CDR3 is TGTGCCAGCAGCCAGGGGGGGCCTTCCTACGAGCAGTACTTC. Amino acid sequence: CASSQGGPSYEQYF.

This clonotype was picked up many times. V usage is TRBV20-1 and J usage is TRBJ2-7; possible D gene TRBD2, 5 bases. Trimming removed 1 base at V and 7 bases at J, with 8 bases between. Per germline, CDR1 DFQATT and CDR2 SNEGSKA (reference sequence). This CDR3 has 11 amino acids. This CDR3 is CSARGGWEQYF. CDR3 coding DNA: TGCAGTGCTAGAGGCGGGTGGGAGCAGTACTTC.

The gene calls are TRBV29-1 and TRBJ2-7; TRBD2 might be the D (6 bases). Between the trimmed V and J ends, which lost 6 bases and 3 bases, there was a span of 12 bases. The CDR3 extends over 12 amino acids. Germline V CDR1 and CDR2: SQVTM, ANQGSEA. CDR3 DNA sequence: TGCAGCGTCCTAGACGGGGGCTACGAGCAGTACTTC. It translates to CSVLDGGYEQYF.

This clonotype has at least ten counts. The chain joins TRBV7-9 to TRBJ2-7; the match to TRBD1 covers 10 bases. V shed 4 bases, J shed 2 bases, and the junction held 2 bases outside the gene matches. The CDR3 length is 14 residues. From germline, CDR1 is SEHNR and CDR2 FQNEAQ (reference sequence). In nucleotides, the CDR3 is TGTGCCAGCAGCTGGGACAGGGGACCCTACGAGCAGTACTTC. Protein sequence: CASSWDRGPYEQYF.

The gene calls are TRBV20-1 and TRBJ2-3; D unresolved. There are 12 residues in the CDR3. From germline, CDR1 is DFQATT and CDR2 SNEGSKA (reference sequence). The V and J ends lost 3 bases and 3 bases respectively, with 7 bases between them. The CDR3 nucleotides are TGCAGTGCTAGTCCCGAGACAGATACGCAGTATTTT. Translation gives CSASPETDTQYF.

This clonotype was seen many times. The chain recombines TRBV3-1 with TRBJ2-4; D ambiguous. Trimming removed 6 bases from V and 8 bases from J, with 23 bases in between. The CDR3 spans 16 residues. Germline V gene sequence: CDR1 LGHDT, CDR2 YNNKEL (reference sequence). CDR3 in amino acids: CASRTALLQAKDIQYF. In nucleotides, the CDR3 is TGTGCCAGCAGGACGGCGCTCCTTCAAGCCAAGGACATTCAGTACTTC. Full variable domain (rest looked up from reference TRBV3-1 and TRBJ2-4): DTAVSQTPKYLVTQMGNDKSIKCEQNLGHDTMYWYKQDSKKFLKIMFSYNNKELIINETVPNRFSPKSPDKAHLNLHINSLELGDSAVYFCASRTALLQAKDIQYFGAGTRLSVL.

The rearrangement uses TRBV20-1 and TRBJ2-1; 7 bases align to TRBD2. J was trimmed by 4 bases and V by 4 bases; bases with no gene match: 10. Germline assignment: CDR1 DFQATT and CDR2 SNEGSKA (reference sequence). The CDR3 sequence is 15 residues long. This CDR3 is CSATALGGIYNEQFF. The CDR3 DNA follows: TGCAGTGCTACCGCACTGGGGGGGATATACAATGAGCAGTTCTTC.

At least ten counts were recorded for this clonotype. V usage is TRBV7-7 and J usage is TRBJ2-3; a weak D match, TRBD2 (5 bases). CDR3 length equals 15 residues. V gave up 5 bases and J gave up 0 bases, with 12 bases separating them. The germline gives CDR1 SSHAT, CDR2 FNYEAQ (reference sequence). The CDR3, as DNA: TGTGCCAGCAGCAGTGGACTGGGAAGCACAGATACGCAGTATTTT. This codes for CASSSGLGSTDTQYF. Full variable domain (missing parts from reference TRBV7-7 and TRBJ2-3): GAGVSQSPRYKVTKRGQDVTLRCDPISSHATLYWYQQALGQGPEFLTYFNYEAQPDKSGLPSDRFSAERPEGSISTLTIQRTEQRDSAMYRCASSSGLGSTDTQYFGPGTRLTVL.

The chain has TRBV20-1 and TRBJ2-7, with TRBD2 matching 11 bases. Looked up from germline, CDR1 is DFQATT and CDR2 is SNEGSKA (reference sequence). With 4 bases clipped from V and 4 bases from J, the junction kept 3 bases outside the gene matches. CDR3 length: 13 amino acids. The CDR3: CSATSGRSYEQYF. CDR3 nucleotide sequence: TGCAGTGCTACTAGCGGGAGGTCGTACGAGCAGTACTTC.

The chain is built from TRBV7-2 and TRBJ2-7; D unclear. CDR3 length: 14 residues. In germline, CDR1 is SGHTA, CDR2 FQGNSA. With 5 bases removed from V and 0 bases from J, the gap between germline ends came to 11 bases. CDR3 sequence reads: CASSLNMGSYEQYF. As DNA, the CDR3 is TGTGCCAGCAGCCTAAACATGGGCTCCTACGAGCAGTACTTC. The whole variable domain, filled in from reference TRBV7-2 and TRBJ2-7, reads GAGVSQSPSNKVTEKGKDVELRCDPISGHTALYWYRQSLGQGLEFLIYFQGNSAPDKSGLPSDRFSAERTGGSVSTLTIQRTQQEDSAVYLCASSLNMGSYEQYFGPGTRLTVT.

V usage is TRBV28 and J usage is TRBJ2-7, with a tentative D call TRBD2 (5 bases). Per germline, CDR1 MDHEN and CDR2 SYDVKM. Trimming cost V 7 bases and J 8 bases, with 15 bases left between them. The CDR3 extends over 12 amino acids. The CDR3 reads CASTDSTGKQYF. In DNA form, the CDR3 reads TGTGCCAGCACCGACTCTACCGGGAAGCAGTACTTC. The full variable domain, with the rest looked up from reference TRBV28 and TRBJ2-7, is DVKVTQSSRYLVKRTGEKVFLECVQDMDHENMFWYRQDPGLGLRLIYFSYDVKMKEKGDIPEGYSVSREKKERFSLILESASTNQTSMYLCASTDSTGKQYFGPGTRLTVT.

The chain couples TRBV7-9 to TRBJ2-5; D call uncertain. V shed 2 bases and J shed 1 base, with 8 bases lying between them. The V gene's germline CDR1 is SEHNR and CDR2 FQNEAQ (reference sequence). CDR3 size: 14 residues. The CDR3 DNA reads TGTGCCAGCAGCTTATCAATCTCCCAAGAGACCCAGTACTTC. Its translation: CASSLSISQETQYF.

This clonotype has more than one count but fewer than ten. V is TRBV10-2 and J is TRBJ2-5, with 12 bases identical to TRBD2. From germline, CDR1 is WSHSY and CDR2 SAAADI. J was trimmed by 1 base and V by 5 bases; bases with no gene match: 11. The CDR3 has 18 residues. The CDR3 loop reads CASSMLTSTSGSQETQYF. CDR3 DNA sequence: TGCGCCAGCAGTATGTTAACCTCGACTAGCGGGAGCCAAGAGACCCAGTACTTC.

The CDR3 coding sequence is TGTGCCAGCAGCTTACGACGCGGCGTTTACATTACAGATACGCAGTATTTT. Translation gives CASSLRRGVYITDTQYF. The J gene is TRBJ2-3, the V gene TRBV7-8; D gene unclear. The V gene lost 2 bases and the J gene lost 3 bases, with 18 bases spanning the gap. The CDR3 extends over 17 amino acids. CDR1 is SGHVS, CDR2 FQNEAQ, per germline.

The chain has TRBV14 and TRBJ1-5; maybe TRBD1 (6 bases). V lost 4 bases, J lost 4 bases, and 32 bases lay in between. The CDR3 is 21 amino acids. The germline gives CDR1 SGHDN, CDR2 FVKESK. Here the CDR3 reads CASSLPYVPFRQADNNQPQHF. CDR3 sequence (DNA): TGTGCCAGCAGCCTTCCCTACGTCCCTTTCCGACAGGCCGATAATAATCAGCCCCAGCATTTT.

This clonotype was found a few times. The V gene is TRBV5-1, the J gene TRBJ2-7, with D tentatively TRBD1 (6 bases). Germline CDR1 SGHRS, CDR2 YFSETQ. V was cut by 4 bases and J by 4 bases, with 12 bases left in between. This CDR3 has 13 residues. CDR3 protein: CASSTIRGYEQYF. The CDR3 DNA follows: TGCGCCAGCAGCACCATCAGGGGTTACGAGCAGTACTTC.

The gene calls are TRBV28 and TRBJ2-6; D possibly corresponds to TRBD1 (5 bases). Germline loops: CDR1 MDHEN, CDR2 SYDVKM. Trimming left V 4 bases short and J 2 bases short, with 15 bases between. This CDR3 spans 17 amino acids. CDR3 sequence: CASSSGKGAPGANVLTF. The CDR3 nucleotides read TGTGCCAGCAGTTCGGGCAAAGGGGCCCCTGGGGCCAACGTCCTGACTTTC.

The V and J genes are TRBV25-1 and TRBJ2-1; D gene ambiguous. Deletions cut 6 bases from V and 8 bases from J, with 8 bases between. CDR3 length: 11 residues. Looked up from germline, CDR1 is MGHDK and CDR2 is SYGVNS. CDR3 residues: CASRYVDEQFF. In DNA form, the CDR3 reads TGTGCCAGCAGATACGTGGATGAGCAGTTCTTC. The whole variable domain, remainder taken from reference TRBV25-1 and TRBJ2-1, is EADIYQTPRYLVIGTGKKITLECSQTMGHDKMYWYQQDPGMELHLIHYSYGVNSTEKGDLSSESTVSRIRTEHFPLTLESARPSHTSQYLCASRYVDEQFFGPGTRLTVL.

This clonotype was detected a few times. CDR3 amino acids: CASSLGVLAGGYNNEQFF. The DNA for the CDR3 is TGTGCCAGCAGCTTGGGGGTCCTAGCGGGGGGCTACAACAATGAGCAGTTCTTC. The rearrangement links TRBV5-5 to TRBJ2-1, with TRBD2 identical over 11 bases. CDR1 is SGHKS, CDR2 YYEKEE, per germline (reference sequence). After removal of 0 bases from V and 5 bases from J, the junction contained 10 bases not matched to a gene. The CDR3 totals 18 residues.